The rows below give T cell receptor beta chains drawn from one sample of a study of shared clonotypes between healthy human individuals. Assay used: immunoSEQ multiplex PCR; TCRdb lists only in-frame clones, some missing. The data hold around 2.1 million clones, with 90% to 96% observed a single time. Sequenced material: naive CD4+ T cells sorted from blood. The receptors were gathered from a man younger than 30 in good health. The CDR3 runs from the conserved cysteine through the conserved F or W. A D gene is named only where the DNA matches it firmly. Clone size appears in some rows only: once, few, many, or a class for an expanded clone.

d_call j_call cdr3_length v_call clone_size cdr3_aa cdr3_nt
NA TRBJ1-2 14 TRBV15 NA CATSRDEGFYGYTF TGTGCCACCAGCAGAGATGAGGGTTTCTATGGCTACACCTTC
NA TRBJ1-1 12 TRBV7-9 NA CASGVGQSEAFF TGTGCCAGCGGGGTCGGACAGAGTGAAGCTTTCTTT
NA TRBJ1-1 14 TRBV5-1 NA CASSLGQANTEAFF TGCGCCAGCAGCTTGGGACAAGCGAACACTGAAGCTTTCTTT
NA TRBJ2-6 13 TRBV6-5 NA CASRRAGANVLTF TGTGCCAGCAGGAGAGCTGGGGCCAACGTCCTGACTTTC
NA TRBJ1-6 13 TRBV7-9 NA CASSLGGSSPLHF TGTGCCAGCAGCTTAGGAGGGAGTTCACCCCTCCACTTT
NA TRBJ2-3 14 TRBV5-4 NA CASRPSLAADTQYF TGTGCCAGCAGACCCAGCTTAGCGGCAGATACGCAGTATTTT
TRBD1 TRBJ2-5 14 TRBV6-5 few CASSYSRGWETQYF TGTGCCAGCAGTTACTCCAGGGGGTGGGAGACCCAGTACTTC
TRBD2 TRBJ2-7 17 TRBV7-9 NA CASSFYRTSGGIYEQYF TGTGCCAGCAGCTTCTACCGGACTAGCGGGGGTATTTACGAGCAGTACTTC
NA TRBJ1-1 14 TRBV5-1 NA CASSLGPGPREAFF TGCGCCAGCAGCTTGGGGCCGGGGCCCAGAGAAGCTTTCTTT
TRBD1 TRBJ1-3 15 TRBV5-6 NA CASSLGTGIGNTIYF TGTGCCAGCAGCTTGGGGACAGGTATTGGAAACACCATATATTTT
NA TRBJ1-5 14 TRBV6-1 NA CASSDKADNQPQHF TGTGCCAGCAGTGATAAGGCAGACAATCAGCCCCAGCATTTT
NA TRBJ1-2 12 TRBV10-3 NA CAINGGSGGYTF TGTGCCATCAATGGCGGGTCCGGTGGCTACACCTTC
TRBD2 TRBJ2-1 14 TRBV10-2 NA CASSYSGRANEQFF TGCGCCAGCAGTTACAGCGGGAGGGCCAATGAGCAGTTCTTC
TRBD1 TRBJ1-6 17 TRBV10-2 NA CASSETTGVGYNSPLHF TGCGCCAGCAGTGAGACGACAGGGGTGGGATATAATTCACCCCTCCACTTT
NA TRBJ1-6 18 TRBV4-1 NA CASSHPEGRGNMDSPLHF TGCGCCAGCAGCCATCCCGAAGGAAGGGGTAATATGGATTCACCCCTCCACTTT
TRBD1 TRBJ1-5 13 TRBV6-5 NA CASRQGAIQPQHF TGTGCCAGCCGACAGGGGGCTATTCAGCCCCAGCATTTT
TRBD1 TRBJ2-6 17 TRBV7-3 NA CASSLTGTGSGANVLTF TGTGCCAGCAGCTTAACGGGGACAGGGTCTGGGGCCAACGTCCTGACTTTC